The 18 T cell receptor beta chains given below trace back to one sample, sequenced in a study of neurological immune-mediated disorders. The time point denotes: longitudinal time-point 3. Using its own MiXCR run on the 5' RACE reads, TCRdb lists one record per CDR3 protein. The sample lists fewer than 110,000 distinct CDR3 sequences; about 10% were seen once. Sequenced sample: PBMCs. These receptors originate from a female donor with HTLV-1-associated myelopathy (HAM/TSP).

This clonotype was detected many times. The chain joins TRBV29-1 to TRBJ2-7; 7 bases fit TRBD2. Germline assignment: CDR1 SQVTM and CDR2 ANQGSEA. This CDR3 has 14 amino acids. V trimming: 2 bases; J trimming: 2 bases; junction bases outside the gene matches: 6. CDR3 amino acids: CSVEHLGTTYEQYF. DNA for the CDR3: TGCAGCGTTGAACACCTCGGGACTACCTACGAGCAGTACTTC.

This clonotype was counted many times. The rearrangement uses TRBV5-1 and TRBJ2-3; the D gene is possibly TRBD1 (5 bases). CDR1 is SGHRS, CDR2 YFSETQ, per germline. CDR3 size: 14 residues. The V end was cut by 0 bases, the J end by 4 bases, with 9 bases between. CDR3 sequence: CASSLVQGSDTQYF. CDR3 DNA sequence: TGCGCCAGCAGCTTGGTGCAGGGATCAGATACGCAGTATTTT.

This chain connects TRBV18 to TRBJ2-2, with 9 nucleotides matching TRBD1. Looked up from germline, CDR1 is KGHSH and CDR2 is LQKENI. After removal of 2 bases from V and 4 bases from J, the junction contained 11 bases not matched to a gene. The CDR3 contains 18 residues. The CDR3 loop is CASSPVRTGARFTGELFF. Written as DNA, the CDR3 is TGTGCCAGCTCACCAGTACGGACAGGGGCGCGATTCACCGGGGAGCTGTTTTTT.

The table lists this clonotype with a few counts. The genes are TRBV24-1 and TRBJ2-1; possibly TRBD2 for D (5 bases). The CDR3 spans 14 residues. The germline V gene encodes CDR1 KGHDR and CDR2 SFDVKD. V lost 1 base and J lost 8, with 11 bases in between. This CDR3 reads CATSDLQMRDEQFF. The CDR3, as DNA: TGTGCCACCAGTGATTTACAAATGAGGGATGAGCAGTTCTTC.

A remark on this clonotype: Being one base from a much bigger clone, this may be a read error. The gene calls are TRBV5-6 and TRBJ2-7, with D tentatively TRBD1 or TRBD2 (5 bases each). Trimming pared 1 base from V and 5 bases from J, leaving 16 bases between. CDR3 length: 15 residues. Germline V gives CDR1 SGHDT, CDR2 YYEEEE. CDR3 sequence reads: CASSLRGRAPDEQYF. CDR3 DNA sequence: TGTGCCAGCAGCTTGCGGGGCAGGGCCCCGGACGAGCAGTACTTC. The complete variable domain, with remaining parts taken from reference TRBV5-6 and TRBJ2-7, reads DAGVTQSPTHLIKTRGQQVTLRCSPKSGHDTVSWYQQALGQGPQFIFQYYEEEERQRGNFPDRFSGHQFPNYSSELNVNALLLGDSALYLCASSLRGRAPDEQYFGPGTRLTVT.

This clonotype came up many times. The chain is built from TRBV20-1 and TRBJ2-3, with TRBD2 matching 7 bases. The CDR3 has 15 residues. V lost 3 bases and J lost 2; bases outside the gene matches: 8. Germline-derived CDR1 and CDR2 are DFQATT and SNEGSKA (reference sequence). CDR3 loop: CSARLPSGPTDTQYF. In nucleotides, the CDR3 is TGCAGTGCTAGGTTGCCTAGCGGCCCCACAGATACGCAGTATTTT.

This clonotype was counted ten times or more. The chain combines TRBV5-1 with TRBJ2-7; 11 bases align to TRBD2. This CDR3 region has 19 residues. Germline V gives CDR1 SGHRS, CDR2 YFSETQ. The J segment lost 0 bases and the V segment lost 1 base, leaving 12 bases of the junction unmatched. CDR3 sequence (DNA): TGCGCCAGCAGCTTGAGTCCGACTAGCGGGGTAGGCATCTCCTACGAGCAGTACTTC. It encodes CASSLSPTSGVGISYEQYF.

This clonotype has a count of ten or more. V usage is TRBV2 and J usage is TRBJ2-1, with 8 bases matching TRBD2. V gave up 3 bases and J gave up 8 bases; unmatched junction bases: 6. The germline V gene encodes CDR1 SNHLY and CDR2 FYNNEI. The CDR3 has 14 residues. The CDR3 sequence is CASSENGLADEQFF. For the CDR3, the DNA is TGTGCCAGCAGTGAGAACGGACTAGCTGATGAGCAGTTCTTC.

This clonotype was counted many times. This chain uses TRBV7-9 with TRBJ2-2, with 11 bases fitting TRBD1. The CDR3 runs 16 residues. Germline V CDR1 and CDR2: SEHNR, FQNEAQ (reference sequence). With V trimmed by 6 bases and J by 4 bases, 7 bases remained unmatched. Here the CDR3 DNA reads TGTGCCAGCAGTTTGGACAGGGGGCTTGCCACCGGGGAGCTGTTTTTT. Encoded protein: CASSLDRGLATGELFF.

This clonotype was seen repeatedly, ten times or more. The chain employs TRBV5-6 and TRBJ2-7; D is possibly TRBD2 (5 bases). V shed 3 bases and J shed 2 bases, with 12 bases lying between them. The CDR3 totals 14 residues. Per germline, CDR1 SGHDT and CDR2 YYEEEE. The CDR3 spells CASSYLDGTYEQYF. For the CDR3, the DNA is TGTGCCAGCAGCTACCTGGACGGGACCTACGAGCAGTACTTC.

This clonotype was counted many times. V and J are TRBV5-8 and TRBJ2-7; D not certain. Germline V gene lookup returns CDR1 SGHTS and CDR2 YDEGEE. The CDR3 has 12 amino acids. The V gene lost 4 bases and the J gene lost 2 bases, with 7 bases spanning the gap. CDR3 sequence: CASSRQAYEQYF. CDR3 DNA sequence: TGTGCCAGCAGCCGACAAGCCTACGAGCAGTACTTC.

The chain combines TRBV7-3 with TRBJ2-5; possible D gene TRBD2, 6 bases. Trimming took off 1 base at V and 5 bases at J, with 8 bases between the two ends. Germline V CDR1 and CDR2: SGHTA, FQGTGA. The CDR3 totals 13 residues. The DNA for the CDR3 is TGTGCCAGCAGCTTAAATGCGGGGGAGACCCAGTACTTC. Amino acids: CASSLNAGETQYF.

This clonotype has ten or more counts. The CDR3 region has the DNA TGCGCCAGCTACCGCGAACCAACAAGCGGAAAGGACGAGCAGTACTTC. Translated, it gives CASYREPTSGKDEQYF. The chain joins TRBV5-1 to TRBJ2-7, with a tentative D call TRBD2 (5 bases). V shed 7 bases and J shed 5 bases, with 25 bases lying between them. CDR3 length equals 16 residues. Germline CDR1 is SGHRS and CDR2 is YFSETQ.

About this clonotype itself: A clone one base away is much larger, so this may be a read error. V usage is TRBV5-5 and J usage is TRBJ2-1; either TRBD1 or TRBD2 may fit D (5 bases each). The CDR3 has 13 amino acids. With 6 bases removed from V and 3 bases from J, the gap between germline ends came to 10 bases. Germline V lookup: CDR1 SGHKS, CDR2 YYEKEE (reference sequence). The CDR3 bases are TGTGCCAGCATTGGGGACCTCTACAATGAGCAGTTCTTC. Translated, it gives CASIGDLYNEQFF.

This clonotype was picked up many times. This sequence joins TRBV7-2 and TRBJ2-7; D gene ambiguous. The CDR3 has 15 amino acids. The germline V and J ends were trimmed by 6 bases and 3 bases, with 18 bases remaining between them. Germline values: CDR1 SGHTA, CDR2 FQGNSA. CDR3 sequence reads: CASSRTAGTFYEQYF. CDR3 in DNA: TGTGCCAGCAGTAGGACGGCCGGCACTTTCTACGAGCAGTACTTC.

This clonotype was recorded many times. The chain is built from TRBV28 and TRBJ1-3, with D maybe TRBD1 (6 bases). The CDR3 spans 17 residues. CDR1 is MDHEN and CDR2 is SYDVKM in the germline V gene. The ends were cut back, 2 bases at V and 2 bases at J, with 16 bases in the middle. Written as DNA, the CDR3 is TGTGCCAGCAGTTTAACCCCTCGTACAGGGACTGGAAACACCATATATTTT. Translated: CASSLTPRTGTGNTIYF.

This clonotype was counted a few times. J is TRBJ2-1 and V is TRBV7-3; 8 positions agree with TRBD1. This CDR3 has 13 amino acids. V lost 5 bases and J lost 9; bases outside the gene matches: 6. CDR1 is SGHTA, CDR2 FQGTGA, per germline. CDR3 sequence: CASSSDGTGEQFF. As DNA, the CDR3 is TGTGCCAGCAGCAGTGACGGGACAGGTGAGCAGTTCTTC.

This clonotype has more than one count but fewer than ten. The CDR3 coding sequence is TGCAGTGGGGTCCTTAACTATGGCTACACCTTC. Translated: CSGVLNYGYTF. The J gene is TRBJ1-2, the V gene TRBV20-1; D is uncertain. This CDR3 has 11 residues. V was cut by 7 bases and J by 1 base, with 7 bases left in between. Germline V lookup: CDR1 DFQATT, CDR2 SNEGSKA (reference sequence).